Given below is one T cell receptor (beta chain) in context. Its antigen is currently unknown. These data belong to a study of cytomegalovirus exposure and HLA in healthy donors. Notes on the study in general: Confirmation was obtained in vitro that three CMV-associated chains are specific for CMV antigens. TCR beta sequences reportedly predicted most subjects' HLA-A and HLA-B alleles accurately.

CDR3 length equals 15 residues. Germline loops: CDR1 SGHRS, CDR2 YFSETQ. The V end lost 0 bases, the J end lost 10 bases, and 17 bases lay between the germline ends. The PCR employed 60 Vbeta primers together with 13 Jbeta primers. Per the original data handling: Approximately 86 million unique TCR beta chains, roughly 11 million shared, were counted in a later analysis. The assay was immunoSEQ multiplex PCR, and TCRdb's table has in-frame clones only and misses some. V, J and clone size reflect that table, while D and trimming were determined from the DNA. The sample includes about 86,000 clones, approximately 79% seen only once; the top ten take approximately 6.5%.

This clonotype originated in a female donor in good health and CMV-seronegative. Specimen: PBMCs. The V gene is TRBV5-1, the J gene TRBJ2-1, with D tentatively TRBD2 (5 bases). The CDR3 DNA sequence: TGCGCCAGCAGCTTGGATGCGGGCTACCTCCAGGAGCAGTTCTTC. It codes for CASSLDAGYLQEQFF.